This T cell receptor beta chain emerged from a study of multiple sclerosis patients with progressive multifocal leukoencephalopathy. Overall study findings and caveats: In most PML patients, TRB repertoires appeared less diverse by entropy.

The protocol was immunoSEQ multiplex PCR, while the TCRdb copy is restricted to in-frame clones and leaves out a portion. The sample includes about 30,000 clones, roughly 90% of them seen just once. Time point of the sample: 5 to 6 months of natalizumab therapy. The length of the CDR3 is 15 residues. V was clipped by 5 bases and J by 3 bases, with 16 bases between them. Germline CDR1 and CDR2: SGHVS and FQNEAQ. Regarding this clone: Its antigen remains unknown.

This chain connects TRBV7-8 to TRBJ1-1; D is possibly TRBD1 (5 bases). Sample: PBMCs, taken from a patient treated with natalizumab. The receptor's source is a human donor with multiple sclerosis. The CDR3 loop is CASSAGRGGDTEAFF. The CDR3 region has the DNA TGTGCCAGCAGCGCCGGGAGGGGAGGGGACACTGAAGCTTTCTTT.